Listed below are T cell receptor beta chains from one sample, sequenced in a study of shared clonotypes between healthy human individuals. Clones were sequenced by immunoSEQ multiplex PCR, and TCRdb holds only the in-frame ones, with some missing. The profile shows some 2,400,000 clones, about 94% of them singletons. Input material: naive CD4+ T cells sorted from blood. These TCRs come from a man between 18 and 35 years old in good health. Both conserved end residues are trimmed from each CDR3. Rows give clone size only sometimes, using once, few, many, or a class for an expanded clone.

CDR3	V	J	size
ASSLAFGTGGDYGYT	TRBV7-9	TRBJ1-2	.
ASSYGQDNANEQF	TRBV5-1	TRBJ2-1	.
ASSPPVFRSDDTGELF	TRBV18	TRBJ2-2	.
ASSFTLLKSNYEQY	TRBV28	TRBJ2-7	.
ASSGADTQY	TRBV28	TRBJ2-3	.
ASSVGVSSNQPQH	TRBV9	TRBJ1-5	.
ASSSGLAGEQF	TRBV7-8	TRBJ2-1	.
ASSTSGTGMFSPQH	TRBV19	TRBJ1-5	.
ASSLGRVPSTDTQY	TRBV5-1	TRBJ2-3	.
AWSVLPRNIQY	TRBV30	TRBJ2-4	.
ASSEWTGPQY	TRBV6-1	TRBJ2-5	.
ASRPGLAGTDTQY	TRBV5-1	TRBJ2-3	.
SVETASTDTQY	TRBV29-1	TRBJ2-3	.
ASNPAGTNEKLF	TRBV6-1	TRBJ1-4	.
ASRTGDGGYEQY	TRBV5-1	TRBJ2-7	.
ASSTDSLGYGYT	TRBV2	TRBJ1-2	.
ASSLGDKSSYNEQF	TRBV11-1	TRBJ2-1	once
ASSYSRGVVDEQF	TRBV6-5	TRBJ2-1	.
ASSLSIPETQY	TRBV28	TRBJ2-5	.
ASSLDGWPSYA	TRBV11-2	TRBJ1-2	.
ASSTGTSGRSNEQF	TRBV10-1	TRBJ2-1	.
ASRRENEQY	TRBV6-5	TRBJ2-7	once
ASSLNDGGDYGYT	TRBV7-6	TRBJ1-2	few
ASSQESGYGYT	TRBV4-3	TRBJ1-2	.
ASTSAAKTDTQY	TRBV6-1	TRBJ2-3	.
ASRRVPTSEQY	TRBV27	TRBJ2-7	.